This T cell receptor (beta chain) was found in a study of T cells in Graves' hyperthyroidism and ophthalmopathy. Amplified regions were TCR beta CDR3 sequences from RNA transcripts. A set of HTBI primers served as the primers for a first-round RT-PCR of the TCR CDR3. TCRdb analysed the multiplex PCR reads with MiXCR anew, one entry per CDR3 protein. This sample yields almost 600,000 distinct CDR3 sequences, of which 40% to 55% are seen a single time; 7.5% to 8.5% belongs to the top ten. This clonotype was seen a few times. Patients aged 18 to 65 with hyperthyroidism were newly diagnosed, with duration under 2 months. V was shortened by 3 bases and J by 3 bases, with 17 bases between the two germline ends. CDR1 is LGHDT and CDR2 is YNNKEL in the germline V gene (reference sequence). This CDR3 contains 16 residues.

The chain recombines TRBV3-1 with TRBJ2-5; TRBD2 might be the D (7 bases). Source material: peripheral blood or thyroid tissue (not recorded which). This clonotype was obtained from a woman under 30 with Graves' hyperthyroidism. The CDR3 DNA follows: TGTGCCAGCAGCCACCTACGGGGGGCAGGGGAAGAGACCCAGTACTTC. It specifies CASSHLRGAGEETQYF.